The 5 T cell receptor beta chains presented below share a single source sample, sequenced in a study of blood T cell repertoires in COVID-19. The repertoire was sequenced with immunoSEQ multiplex PCR; TCRdb's copy has only in-frame clones and lacks some. This sample has over 40,000 clones, with 65% to 85% found just once. Sequences were obtained from peripheral blood. These receptors originate from a man between 35 and 55 years old with acute or convalescent COVID-19.

The chain carries TRBV18 and TRBJ2-3; possible D gene TRBD1, 6 bases. The germline V gene has CDR1 KGHSH and CDR2 LQKENI. V dropped 0 bases and J dropped 6 bases, with 16 bases sitting between them. This CDR3 is built from 16 residues. The CDR3 sequence is CASSPPKQGTVDTQYF. The CDR3 bases are TGTGCCAGCTCACCACCGAAACAGGGAACGGTCGATACGCAGTATTTT.

The V call is TRBV21-1, the J call TRBJ2-7; TRBD1, as called in the table, went unchecked against the DNA. TRBV21-1 is a known pseudogene. The CDR3 runs to 17 residues. The CDR3 reads CASSKPPDRFSSYEQYF. The CDR3 DNA reads as TGTGCCAGCAGCAAACCCCCCGACAGATTTAGCTCCTACGAGCAGTACTTC.

The sample holds one count of this clone. The V gene is TRBV28, the J gene TRBJ2-1; D unclear. CDR3 length equals 11 residues. The V end lost 4 bases, the J end lost 11 bases, and 9 bases lay between the germline ends. Germline CDR1 and CDR2: MDHEN and SYDVKM. CDR3: CASSSPFKQFF. The CDR3 region has the DNA TGTGCCAGCAGTTCCCCCTTTAAGCAGTTCTTC.

This clone was counted once. V and J are TRBV6-4 and TRBJ1-1; 11 bases are a match to TRBD1. The CDR3 length is 16 residues. CDR1 is MRHNA, CDR2 SNTAGT, per germline. V lost 6 bases and J lost 1; bases outside the gene matches: 7. The CDR3 protein is CASSVTGTGGNTEAFF. Written as DNA, the CDR3 is TGTGCCAGCAGCGTTACAGGGACAGGGGGGAACACTGAAGCTTTCTTT.

This rearrangement joins TRBV9 to TRBJ1-1; 11 bases map to TRBD1. The CDR3 runs 16 residues. Per germline, CDR1 SGDLS and CDR2 YYNGEE. V was clipped by 4 bases and J by 5 bases; unmatched bases: 10. Written as DNA, the CDR3 is TGTGCCAGCAGCCTAGGGACAGGGGGAGAGAAGACTGAAGCTTTCTTT. It encodes CASSLGTGGEKTEAFF.